Listed here are 32 T cell receptor beta chains from one sample, sequenced in a study of T cell changes during pregnancy in multiple sclerosis. Generated by immunoSEQ multiplex PCR, the TCRdb table keeps only in-frame clones and is missing some. The sample contains about 76,000 clones, roughly nine tenths of which appear only once. The source material was peripheral blood, sampled in the first trimester of pregnancy. These receptors were taken from a female donor in good health, enrolled as a control in a pregnancy study.

This chain uses TRBV19 with TRBJ2-7, with D unresolved. The CDR3 covers 13 residues. Germline-derived CDR1 and CDR2 are LNHDA and SQIVND (reference sequence). Trimming removed 7 bases at V and 4 bases at J, with 14 bases between. The CDR3 here is CASIGGNPYEQYF. The CDR3 DNA follows: TGTGCCAGTATCGGCGGAAACCCTTACGAGCAGTACTTC.

This chain links TRBV27 with TRBJ2-7; 11 positions agree with TRBD2. CDR1 and CDR2 (germline): MNHEY, SMNVEV (reference sequence). V lost 4 bases and J lost 2; bases outside the gene matches: 7. The CDR3 length is 16 residues. CDR3 sequence: CASSSLSGRAAYEQYF. CDR3 DNA: TGTGCCAGCAGTTCCCTTAGCGGGAGGGCGGCCTACGAGCAGTACTTC.

V and J are TRBV7-8 and TRBJ1-2; D gene unclear. Trimming cost V 5 bases and J 8 bases, with 15 bases left between them. Germline loops: CDR1 SGHVS, CDR2 FQNEAQ. This CDR3 contains 13 residues. CDR3 protein: CASSTRFLRGYTF. CDR3 bases: TGTGCCAGCAGCACCAGATTTCTGCGGGGCTACACCTTC.

This clone was seen only once. The chain is built from TRBV10-3 and TRBJ2-3, with a tentative D call TRBD2 (6 bases). Germline V CDR1 and CDR2: ENHRY, SYGVKD. The CDR3 runs 14 residues. V lost 6 bases and J lost 4, with 14 bases in between. The CDR3 nucleotides read TGTGCCATCAGGGGGACTGGTCGGGCAGATACGCAGTATTTT. Translated, it gives CAIRGTGRADTQYF.

V and J are TRBV28 and TRBJ1-1; 8 nucleotides line up with TRBD1. V dropped 6 bases and J dropped 4; count of bases not matched to a gene: 7. The CDR3 sequence is 14 residues long. Germline V gives CDR1 MDHEN, CDR2 SYDVKM. CDR3 region: CASRSGQGGTEAFF. The CDR3 DNA sequence: TGTGCCAGCAGATCCGGACAGGGAGGCACTGAAGCTTTCTTT.

The chain combines TRBV18 with TRBJ2-7; TRBD1 agrees at 12 bases. The CDR3 contains 14 residues. V was clipped by 2 bases and J by 6 bases; unmatched bases: 2. Germline CDR1 is KGHSH and CDR2 is LQKENI. The CDR3 DNA reads TGTGCCAGCTCACCAGGGACAGGGGGCGGCGAGCAGTACTTC. Its protein is CASSPGTGGGEQYF.

This chain uses TRBV28 with TRBJ1-1, with D possibly matching TRBD1 (6 bases). V lost 7 bases and J lost 0, with 9 bases in between. The CDR3 has 13 residues. Germline lookup yields CDR1 MDHEN and CDR2 SYDVKM. The CDR3 region has the DNA TGTGCCAGCATCGACAGGATGAACACTGAAGCTTTCTTT. Protein product: CASIDRMNTEAFF.

The chain has TRBV29-1 and TRBJ2-7; D may be TRBD2 (7 bases). CDR1 SQVTM and CDR2 ANQGSEA come from the germline V gene. V was pared by 4 bases and J by 1 base, with 11 bases between. CDR3 length: 13 residues. The CDR3: CSVGEGQSYEQYF. As DNA, the CDR3 is TGCAGCGTTGGGGAGGGACAATCCTACGAGCAGTACTTC.

The CDR3 sequence is CASSHGTLNRGEQYF. The DNA of the CDR3 is TGTGCCAGCAGCCACGGGACACTCAATCGCGGCGAGCAGTACTTC. V is TRBV11-1 and J is TRBJ2-7; tentatively, D is TRBD1 (6 bases). Germline lookup yields CDR1 SGHAT and CDR2 FQDESV (reference sequence). This CDR3 comprises 15 residues. With 5 bases removed from V and 6 bases from J, the gap between germline ends came to 20 bases.

This chain connects TRBV27 to TRBJ2-1; 7 bases line up with TRBD1. J lost 7 bases, V lost 6 bases, and 9 bases had no gene match. Germline lookup yields CDR1 MNHEY and CDR2 SMNVEV (reference sequence). The CDR3 runs 14 residues. CDR3 in amino acids: CASRYSGTENEQFF. CDR3 nucleotides: TGTGCCAGCAGATACTCGGGGACAGAGAATGAGCAGTTCTTC.

CDR3 sequence reads: CASSYSLSGRAHEQFF. Here the CDR3 DNA reads TGTGCCAGCAGTTACTCGCTTAGCGGGAGGGCACATGAGCAGTTCTTC. V and J are TRBV6-5 and TRBJ2-1; 11 positions match TRBD2. CDR3 length: 16 residues. The V gene end was trimmed by 0 bases and the J gene end by 8 bases; junction bases not matched to a gene: 6. Germline CDR1 reads MNHEY; CDR2 reads SVGAGI.

V is TRBV5-1 and J is TRBJ2-2; D uncertain. The V gene lost 2 bases and the J gene lost 6 bases, with 11 bases spanning the gap. This CDR3 is built from 14 residues. Germline values: CDR1 SGHRS, CDR2 YFSETQ. This CDR3 reads CASSFNYLAGELFF. The DNA of the CDR3 is TGCGCCAGCAGCTTCAACTACCTGGCCGGGGAGCTGTTTTTT. The variable domain in full, with the rest retrieved from reference TRBV5-1 and TRBJ2-2, is KAGVTQTPRYLIKTRGQQVTLSCSPISGHRSVSWYQQTPGQGLQFLFEYFSETQRNKGNFPGRFSGRQFSNSRSEMNVSTLELGDSALYLCASSFNYLAGELFFGEGSRLTVL.

The V and J genes are TRBV10-3 and TRBJ2-3; D call uncertain. The CDR3 covers 11 residues. CDR1 and CDR2 (germline): ENHRY, SYGVKD. Deletions cut 2 bases from V and 10 bases from J, with 7 bases between. The CDR3 region has the DNA TGTGCCATCAGTGAGGGAGAGGCGCAGTATTTT. Translation: CAISEGEAQYF.

This rearrangement joins TRBV28 to TRBJ1-5, with 9 bases that match TRBD1. Per the germline V gene, CDR1 is MDHEN and CDR2 is SYDVKM. This CDR3 is built from 15 residues. J was trimmed by 7 bases and V by 8 bases; bases with no gene match: 12. The CDR3 loop is CASVSTTGGVQPQHF. CDR3 nucleotides: TGTGCCAGCGTTTCGACGACAGGGGGTGTACAGCCCCAGCATTTT.

The chain joins TRBV28 to TRBJ1-4, with D perhaps matching TRBD1 (6 bases). The V gene lost 8 bases and the J gene lost 7 bases, with 11 bases spanning the gap. Germline V gives CDR1 MDHEN, CDR2 SYDVKM. The CDR3 consists of 12 residues. The CDR3 region is CASVQGGEKLFF. The CDR3 bases are TGTGCCAGCGTCCAAGGGGGTGAAAAACTGTTTTTT.

The gene calls are TRBV30 and TRBJ2-4; 9 bases map to TRBD1. Unmatched junction bases numbered 14, after V lost 1 base and J lost 7 bases. Germline CDR1 and CDR2: GTSNPN and SVGIG (reference sequence). The CDR3 length is 17 residues. CDR3 in DNA: TGTGCCTGGAGTGCCCTAGGCGGGACAGGGATGGGGAACATTCAGTACTTC. Amino acid sequence: CAWSALGGTGMGNIQYF. The full variable domain, rest sourced from reference TRBV30 and TRBJ2-4, is SQTIHQWPATLVQPVGSPLSLECTVEGTSNPNLYWYRQAAGRGLQLLFYSVGIGQISSEVPQNLSASRPQDRQFILSSKKLLLSDSGFYLCAWSALGGTGMGNIQYFGAGTRLSVL.

This clone occurred a few times. The J gene is TRBJ1-5, the V gene TRBV7-2; 7 nucleotides match TRBD1. Germline CDR1 reads SGHTA; CDR2 reads FQGNSA. The CDR3 runs to 13 residues. With 5 bases clipped from V and 5 bases from J, the junction kept 3 bases outside the gene matches. CDR3 nucleotide sequence: TGTGCCAGCAGCGGGGACAGACATCAGCCCCAGCATTTT. This gives the protein CASSGDRHQPQHF.

The V gene is TRBV28, the J gene TRBJ1-5; 8 nucleotides match TRBD1. CDR1 and CDR2 from the germline V gene are MDHEN and SYDVKM. With 5 bases clipped from V and 3 bases from J, the junction kept 6 bases outside the gene matches. This CDR3 has 15 amino acids. CDR3 bases: TGTGCCAGCAGTGAGGGACAGGCTATCAATCAGCCCCAGCATTTT. Encoded protein: CASSEGQAINQPQHF. Supplemented by reference TRBV28 and TRBJ1-5, the full variable domain reads DVKVTQSSRYLVKRTGEKVFLECVQDMDHENMFWYRQDPGLGLRLIYFSYDVKMKEKGDIPEGYSVSREKKERFSLILESASTNQTSMYLCASSEGQAINQPQHFGDGTRLSIL.

The rearrangement joins TRBV9 to TRBJ1-2; D ambiguous. CDR1 is SGDLS, CDR2 YYNGEE, per germline. This CDR3 contains 14 residues. Trimming left V 6 bases short and J 8 bases short, with 20 bases between. In nucleotides, the CDR3 is TGTGCCAGCACCCCCCCGGGGTCCCTACGCGGCTACACCTTC. It specifies CASTPPGSLRGYTF.

This sequence joins TRBV2 and TRBJ1-3, with unresolved D. Trimming cost V 5 bases and J 4 bases, with 3 bases left between them. Looked up from germline, CDR1 is SNHLY and CDR2 is FYNNEI. This CDR3 has 11 residues. The CDR3 spells CASSTGNTIYF. In DNA, the CDR3 is TGTGCCAGCAGTACAGGAAACACCATATATTTT. The variable domain in full, with the rest retrieved from reference TRBV2 and TRBJ1-3, is EPEVTQTPSHQVTQMGQEVILRCVPISNHLYFYWYRQILGQKVEFLVSFYNNEISEKSEIFDDQFSVERPDGSNFTLKIRSTKLEDSAMYFCASSTGNTIYFGEGSWLTVV.

This rearrangement joins TRBV7-2 to TRBJ2-1; maybe TRBD1 (7 bases). Germline loops: CDR1 SGHTA, CDR2 FQGNSA. V shed 0 bases and J shed 4 bases, with 16 bases lying between them. This CDR3 is 17 amino acids long. CDR3 sequence: CASSLAPAEGAYNEQFF. The CDR3 coding sequence is TGTGCCAGCAGCTTAGCGCCAGCGGAGGGGGCTTACAATGAGCAGTTCTTC.

V gene TRBV7-8 combines with J gene TRBJ2-5; 10 bases are shared with TRBD1. Germline-derived CDR1 and CDR2 are SGHVS and FQNEAQ. Trimming at V came to 0 bases and at J to 4 bases, leaving 11 bases not matched to a gene. The CDR3 contains 18 residues. CDR3 nucleotides: TGTGCCAGCAGCTTAGCTCGGGGACAGGGGATTTTTAGAGAGACCCAGTACTTC. It yields the protein CASSLARGQGIFRETQYF.

The chain couples TRBV15 to TRBJ2-3, with 9 nucleotides matching TRBD1. This CDR3 has 17 amino acids. CDR1 and CDR2 from the germline V gene are LNHNV and YYDKDF (reference sequence). The V and J ends lost 0 bases and 2 bases, in that order; junction bases with no gene match: 6. The CDR3 DNA is TGTGCCACCAGCAGAGATAGGGGGACAGGGATCACAGATACGCAGTATTTT. Amino acids: CATSRDRGTGITDTQYF.

The chain employs TRBV4-1 and TRBJ2-5, with 8 bases matching TRBD2. The CDR3 covers 17 residues. In germline, CDR1 is MGHRA, CDR2 YSYEKL. After removal of 1 base from V and 4 bases from J, the junction contained 11 bases not matched to a gene. The CDR3 reads CASSQGNPAGDRETQYF. The CDR3 DNA is TGCGCCAGCAGCCAAGGTAACCCAGCGGGAGACAGAGAGACCCAGTACTTC.

V gene TRBV5-6 combines with J gene TRBJ2-1; TRBD2 is a possible D gene (6 bases). Germline V gene sequence: CDR1 SGHDT, CDR2 YYEEEE. The CDR3 spans 16 residues. V dropped 0 bases and J dropped 5 bases, with 15 bases sitting between them. The CDR3 nucleotides are TGTGCCAGCAGCTTGGCCCTGCGGGATCCTCACAATGAGCAGTTCTTC. Translation: CASSLALRDPHNEQFF.

V is TRBV4-1 and J is TRBJ2-7; TRBD2 matches at 8 bases. V was clipped by 0 bases and J by 0 bases; unmatched bases: 10. Germline CDR1 MGHRA, CDR2 YSYEKL. The CDR3 runs 18 residues. CDR3 sequence reads: CASSQETQTSAISYEQYF. In nucleotides, the CDR3 is TGCGCCAGCAGCCAAGAAACTCAGACTAGCGCAATCTCCTACGAGCAGTACTTC.

The rearrangement uses TRBV27 and TRBJ2-7, with D possibly TRBD1 on 7 matching bases. Trimming took off 5 bases at V and 11 bases at J, with 22 bases between the two ends. Germline V CDR1 and CDR2: MNHEY, SMNVEV (reference sequence). The CDR3 is 14 residues long. The CDR3 DNA reads TGTGCCAGCAGTCCAACCCGGACAGGACGCGGGAAGTACTTC. Amino acids: CASSPTRTGRGKYF.

This clone was counted once. The chain joins TRBV27 to TRBJ2-7, with TRBD1 matching over 9 bases. CDR1 and CDR2 from the germline V gene are MNHEY and SMNVEV (reference sequence). The V and J ends lost 5 bases and 0 bases, in that order; junction bases with no gene match: 5. The CDR3 loop spans 15 amino acids. The CDR3 loop is CASSPGTGLSYEQYF. CDR3 DNA: TGTGCCAGCAGTCCCGGGACAGGGCTCTCCTACGAGCAGTACTTC.

V and J are TRBV28 and TRBJ2-2; tentative D call: TRBD2 (6 bases). The germline V gene encodes CDR1 MDHEN and CDR2 SYDVKM. Trimming left V 1 base short and J 3 bases short, with 21 bases between. The CDR3 runs 19 residues. The CDR3 sequence is CASSLYLSAGLADTGELFF. CDR3 coding DNA: TGTGCCAGCAGTTTATATTTGTCCGCGGGACTCGCCGACACCGGGGAGCTGTTTTTT.

This clone was recorded once. The CDR3 here is CASSKSMYEQYF. The CDR3 bases are TGTGCCAGCTCAAAGAGTATGTACGAGCAGTACTTC. This chain joins TRBV18 and TRBJ2-7; no definite D call. Per germline, CDR1 KGHSH and CDR2 LQKENI. The V end lost 5 bases, the J end lost 4 bases, and 9 bases lay between the germline ends. The length of the CDR3 is 12 residues. Based on the CDR3 plus reference TRBV18 and TRBJ2-7, the full variable domain is NAGVMQNPRHLVRRRGQEARLRCSPMKGHSHVYWYRQLPEEGLKFMVYLQKENIIDESGMPKERFSAEFPKEGPSILRIQQVVRGDSAAYFCASSKSMYEQYFGPGTRLTVT.

The V gene is TRBV5-4, the J gene TRBJ2-5, with 8 bases aligning to TRBD1. In germline, CDR1 is SGHNT, CDR2 YYREEE (reference sequence). J gave up 4 bases and V 2 bases, and 4 bases lay outside the gene matches. CDR3 size: 14 residues. CDR3 nucleotides: TGTGCCAGCAGCTTACAGGGGGAGCGAGAGACCCAGTACTTC. Its protein product is CASSLQGERETQYF.

This clone was seen a single time. The CDR3 loop is CASSLGTSPVDEQFF. CDR3 in DNA: TGTGCCAGCAGCTTAGGGACTAGCCCCGTGGATGAGCAGTTCTTC. The chain links TRBV7-9 to TRBJ2-1, with 8 bases identical to TRBD2. With V trimmed by 1 base and J by 8 bases, 7 bases remained unmatched. This CDR3 has 15 amino acids. Per germline, CDR1 SEHNR and CDR2 FQNEAQ (reference sequence).